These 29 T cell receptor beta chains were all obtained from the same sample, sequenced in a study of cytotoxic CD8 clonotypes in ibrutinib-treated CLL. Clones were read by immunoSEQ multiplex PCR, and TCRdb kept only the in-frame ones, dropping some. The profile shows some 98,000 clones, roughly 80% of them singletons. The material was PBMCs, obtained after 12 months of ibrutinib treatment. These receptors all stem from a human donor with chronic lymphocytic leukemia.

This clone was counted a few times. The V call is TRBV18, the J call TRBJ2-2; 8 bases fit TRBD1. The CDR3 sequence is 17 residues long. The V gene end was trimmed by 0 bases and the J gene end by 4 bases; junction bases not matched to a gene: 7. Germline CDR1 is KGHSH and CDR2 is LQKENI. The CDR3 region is CASSPPSRGQSTGELFF. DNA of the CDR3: TGTGCCAGCTCACCACCGTCCAGGGGGCAGTCCACCGGGGAGCTGTTTTTT.

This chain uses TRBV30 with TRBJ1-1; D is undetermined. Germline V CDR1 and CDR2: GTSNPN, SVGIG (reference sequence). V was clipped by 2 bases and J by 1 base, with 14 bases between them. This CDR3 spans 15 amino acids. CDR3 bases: TGTGCCTGGAGTCGAAATATTCTCGCGAACACTGAAGCTTTCTTT. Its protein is CAWSRNILANTEAFF. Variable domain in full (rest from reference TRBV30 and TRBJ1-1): SQTIHQWPATLVQPVGSPLSLECTVEGTSNPNLYWYRQAAGRGLQLLFYSVGIGQISSEVPQNLSASRPQDRQFILSSKKLLLSDSGFYLCAWSRNILANTEAFFGQGTRLTVV.

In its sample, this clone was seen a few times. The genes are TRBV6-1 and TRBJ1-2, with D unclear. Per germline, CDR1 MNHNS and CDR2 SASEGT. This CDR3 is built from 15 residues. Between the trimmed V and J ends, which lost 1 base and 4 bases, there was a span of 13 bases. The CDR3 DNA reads TGTGCCAGCAGTGAAGGTTTCGGGGAGGGCTATGGCTACACCTTC. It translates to CASSEGFGEGYGYTF.

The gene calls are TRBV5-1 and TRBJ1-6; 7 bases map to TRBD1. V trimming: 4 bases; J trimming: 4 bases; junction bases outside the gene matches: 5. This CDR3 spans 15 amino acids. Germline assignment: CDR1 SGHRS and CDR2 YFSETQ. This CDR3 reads CASSPGTEYNSPLHF. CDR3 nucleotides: TGCGCCAGCAGCCCCGGGACAGAGTATAATTCACCCCTCCACTTT.

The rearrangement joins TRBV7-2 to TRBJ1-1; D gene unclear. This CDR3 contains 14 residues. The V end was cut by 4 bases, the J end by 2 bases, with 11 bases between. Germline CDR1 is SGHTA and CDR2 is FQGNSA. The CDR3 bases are TGTGCCAGCAGCTCCCCAAGGAGTAACACTGAAGCTTTCTTT. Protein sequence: CASSSPRSNTEAFF.

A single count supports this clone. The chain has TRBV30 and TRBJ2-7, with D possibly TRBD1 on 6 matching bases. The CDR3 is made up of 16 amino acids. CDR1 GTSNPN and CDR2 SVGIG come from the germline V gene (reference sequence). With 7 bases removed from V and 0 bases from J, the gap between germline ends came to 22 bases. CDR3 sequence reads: CAFLRQGNGASYEQYF. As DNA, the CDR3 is TGTGCCTTTTTGCGTCAGGGGAATGGGGCCTCCTACGAGCAGTACTTC. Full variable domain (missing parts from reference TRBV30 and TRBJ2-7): SQTIHQWPATLVQPVGSPLSLECTVEGTSNPNLYWYRQAAGRGLQLLFYSVGIGQISSEVPQNLSASRPQDRQFILSSKKLLLSDSGFYLCAFLRQGNGASYEQYFGPGTRLTVT.

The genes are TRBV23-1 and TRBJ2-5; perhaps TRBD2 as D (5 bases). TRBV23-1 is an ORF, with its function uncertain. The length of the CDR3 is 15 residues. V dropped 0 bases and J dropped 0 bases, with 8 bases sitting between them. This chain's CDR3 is CASSQSRGYQETQYF. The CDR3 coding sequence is TGCGCCAGCAGTCAATCACGAGGGTACCAAGAGACCCAGTACTTC.

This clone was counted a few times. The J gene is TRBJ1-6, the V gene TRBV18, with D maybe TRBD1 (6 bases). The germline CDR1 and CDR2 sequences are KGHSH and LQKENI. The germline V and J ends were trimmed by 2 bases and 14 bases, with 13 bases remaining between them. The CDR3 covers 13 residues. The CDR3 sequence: CASSPSTGSALHF. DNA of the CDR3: TGTGCCAGCTCACCATCGACAGGATCAGCCCTCCACTTT.

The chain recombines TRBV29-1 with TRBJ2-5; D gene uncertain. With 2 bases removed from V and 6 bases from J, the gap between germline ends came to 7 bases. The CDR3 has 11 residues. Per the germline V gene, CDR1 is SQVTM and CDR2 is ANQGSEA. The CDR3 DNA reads TGCAGCGTTGAAATGGGCCAGACCCAGTACTTC. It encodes CSVEMGQTQYF.

For the CDR3, the DNA is TGTGCCAGCTCACCAGCGACTAGTGGCGGAGAGACCCAGTACTTC. Its protein product is CASSPATSGGETQYF. This chain joins TRBV18 and TRBJ2-5, with a possible D match to TRBD2 (6 bases). V gave up 2 bases and J gave up 4 bases, with 14 bases separating them. The CDR3 extends over 15 amino acids. Germline assignment: CDR1 KGHSH and CDR2 LQKENI.

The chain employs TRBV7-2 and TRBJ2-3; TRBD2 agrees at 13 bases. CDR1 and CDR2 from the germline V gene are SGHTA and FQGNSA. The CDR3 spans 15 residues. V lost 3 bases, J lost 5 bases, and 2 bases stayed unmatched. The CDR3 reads CASSFRLAGGDTQYF. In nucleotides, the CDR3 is TGTGCCAGCAGCTTCCGACTAGCGGGAGGAGATACGCAGTATTTT.

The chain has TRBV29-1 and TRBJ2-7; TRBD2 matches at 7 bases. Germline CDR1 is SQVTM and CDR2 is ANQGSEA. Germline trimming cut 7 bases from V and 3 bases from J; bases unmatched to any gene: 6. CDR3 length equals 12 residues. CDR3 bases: TGCAGCGCCCGACGGGGGGTCTACGAGCAGTACTTC. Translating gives CSARRGVYEQYF.

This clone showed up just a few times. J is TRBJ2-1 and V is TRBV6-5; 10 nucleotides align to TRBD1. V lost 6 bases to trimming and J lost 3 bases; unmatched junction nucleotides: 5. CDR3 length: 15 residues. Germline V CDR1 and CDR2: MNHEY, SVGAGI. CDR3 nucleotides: TGTGCCAGCAGGGCCGGGACAGGGGTCTACAATGAGCAGTTCTTC. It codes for CASRAGTGVYNEQFF.

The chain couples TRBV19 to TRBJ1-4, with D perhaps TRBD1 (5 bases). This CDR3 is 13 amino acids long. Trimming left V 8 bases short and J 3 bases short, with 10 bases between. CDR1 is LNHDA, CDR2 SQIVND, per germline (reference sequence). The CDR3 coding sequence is TGTGCCAGTCGAGGGACGGCTAATGAAAAACTGTTTTTT. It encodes CASRGTANEKLFF.

The DNA of the CDR3 is TGTGCCAGCAGCTTAAATGCAGTTTATGGCACTGAAGCTTTCTTT. Translating gives CASSLNAVYGTEAFF. The V call is TRBV11-1, the J call TRBJ1-1; D not resolved. The V gene's germline CDR1 is SGHAT and CDR2 FQDESV (reference sequence). Trimming removed 2 bases at V and 4 bases at J, with 14 bases between. This CDR3 is built from 15 residues.

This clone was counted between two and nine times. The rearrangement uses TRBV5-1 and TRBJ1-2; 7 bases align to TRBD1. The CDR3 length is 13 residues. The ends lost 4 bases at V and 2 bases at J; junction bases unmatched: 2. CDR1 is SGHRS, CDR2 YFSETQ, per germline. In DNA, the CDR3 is TGCGCCAGCAGCAGGGACAGCAACTATGGCTACACCTTC. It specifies CASSRDSNYGYTF.

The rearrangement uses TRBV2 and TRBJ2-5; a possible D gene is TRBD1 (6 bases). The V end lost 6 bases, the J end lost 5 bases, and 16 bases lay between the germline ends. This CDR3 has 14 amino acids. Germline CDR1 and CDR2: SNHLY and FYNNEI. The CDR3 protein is CASRYRERGETQYF. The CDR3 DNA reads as TGTGCCAGCAGATACAGGGAGAGAGGGGAGACCCAGTACTTC.

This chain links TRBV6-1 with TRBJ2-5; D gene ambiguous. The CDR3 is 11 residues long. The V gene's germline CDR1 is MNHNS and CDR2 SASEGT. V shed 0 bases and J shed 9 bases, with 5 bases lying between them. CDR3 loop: CASSEASSQYF. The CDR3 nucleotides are TGTGCCAGCAGTGAAGCTTCGTCCCAGTACTTC.

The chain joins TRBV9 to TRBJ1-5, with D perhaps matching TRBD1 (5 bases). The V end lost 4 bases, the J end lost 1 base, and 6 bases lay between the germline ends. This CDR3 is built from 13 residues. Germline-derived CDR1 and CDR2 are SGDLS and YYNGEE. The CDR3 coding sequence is TGTGCCAGCAGCCGACAGAGCAATCAGCCCCAGCATTTT. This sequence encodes CASSRQSNQPQHF.

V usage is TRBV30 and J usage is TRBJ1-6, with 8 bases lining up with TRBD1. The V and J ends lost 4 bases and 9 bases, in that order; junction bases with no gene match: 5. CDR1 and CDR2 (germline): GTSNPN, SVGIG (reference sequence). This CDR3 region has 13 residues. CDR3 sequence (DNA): TGTGCCTGGACGGGCAGGGGGCTTTCACCCCTCCACTTT. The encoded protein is CAWTGRGLSPLHF.

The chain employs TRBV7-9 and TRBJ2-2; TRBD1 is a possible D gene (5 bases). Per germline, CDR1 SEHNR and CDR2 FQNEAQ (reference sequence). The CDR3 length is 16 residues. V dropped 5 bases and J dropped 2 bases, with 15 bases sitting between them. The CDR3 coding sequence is TGTGCCAGCAGCCCTACCAAGACAGTCAACACCGGGGAGCTGTTTTTT. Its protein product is CASSPTKTVNTGELFF.

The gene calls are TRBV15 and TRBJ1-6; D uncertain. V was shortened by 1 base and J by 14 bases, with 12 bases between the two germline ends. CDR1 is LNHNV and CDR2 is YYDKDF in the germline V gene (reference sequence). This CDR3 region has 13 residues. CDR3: CATSRGPGNSLHF. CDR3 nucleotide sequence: TGTGCCACCAGCAGAGGTCCCGGGAACTCCCTCCACTTT.

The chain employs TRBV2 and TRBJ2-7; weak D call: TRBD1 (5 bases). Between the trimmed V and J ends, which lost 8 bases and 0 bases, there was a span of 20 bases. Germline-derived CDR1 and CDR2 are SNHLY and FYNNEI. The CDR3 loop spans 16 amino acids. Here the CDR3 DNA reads TGTGCCAGCGGGTTTCCAGATAGGGGCTCCTCCTACGAGCAGTACTTC. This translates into CASGFPDRGSSYEQYF.

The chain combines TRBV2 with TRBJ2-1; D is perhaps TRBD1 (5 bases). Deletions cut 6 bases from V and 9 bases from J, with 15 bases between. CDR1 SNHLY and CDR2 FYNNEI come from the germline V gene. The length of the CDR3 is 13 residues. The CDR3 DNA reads TGTGCCAGCAGCGGTGGACAAGAGTTTGAGCAGTTCTTC. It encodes CASSGGQEFEQFF. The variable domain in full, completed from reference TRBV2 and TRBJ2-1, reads EPEVTQTPSHQVTQMGQEVILRCVPISNHLYFYWYRQILGQKVEFLVSFYNNEISEKSEIFDDQFSVERPDGSNFTLKIRSTKLEDSAMYFCASSGGQEFEQFFGPGTRLTVL.

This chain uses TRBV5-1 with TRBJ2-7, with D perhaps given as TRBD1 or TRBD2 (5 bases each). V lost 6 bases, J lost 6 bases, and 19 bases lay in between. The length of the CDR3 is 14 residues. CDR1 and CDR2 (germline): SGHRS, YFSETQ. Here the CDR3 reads CASTTGRQTGEQYF. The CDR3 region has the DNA TGCGCCAGCACCACGGGACGCCAAACCGGCGAGCAGTACTTC.

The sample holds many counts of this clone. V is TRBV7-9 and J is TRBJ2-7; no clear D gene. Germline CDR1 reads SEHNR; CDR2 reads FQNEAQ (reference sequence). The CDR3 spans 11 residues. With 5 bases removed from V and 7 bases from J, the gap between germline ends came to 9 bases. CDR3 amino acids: CASSLYEEQYF. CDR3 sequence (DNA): TGTGCCAGCAGCCTCTACGAAGAGCAGTACTTC.

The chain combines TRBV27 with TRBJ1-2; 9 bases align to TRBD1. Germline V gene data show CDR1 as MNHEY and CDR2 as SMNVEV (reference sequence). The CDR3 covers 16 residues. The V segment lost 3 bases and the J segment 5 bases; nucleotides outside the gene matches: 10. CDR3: CASSFQFRGQGYGYTF. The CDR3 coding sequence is TGTGCCAGCAGTTTCCAATTCCGCGGACAGGGGTATGGCTACACCTTC.

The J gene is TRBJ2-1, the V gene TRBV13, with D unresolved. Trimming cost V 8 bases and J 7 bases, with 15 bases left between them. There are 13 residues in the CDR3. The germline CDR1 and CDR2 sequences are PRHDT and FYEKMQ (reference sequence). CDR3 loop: CASFSWVVNEQFF. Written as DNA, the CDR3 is TGTGCCAGCTTTAGTTGGGTAGTAAATGAGCAGTTCTTC.

CDR3 loop: CASTRQGGEKLFF. DNA for the CDR3: TGTGCCAGCACTAGACAGGGCGGGGAAAAACTGTTTTTT. V gene TRBV6-6 combines with J gene TRBJ1-4; 7 bases agree with TRBD1. The CDR3 sequence is 13 residues long. CDR1 is MNHNY and CDR2 is SVGAGI in the germline V gene (reference sequence). Unmatched junction bases numbered 7, after V lost 7 bases and J lost 8 bases.